The clone carrying this T cell receptor beta chain came up a few times. These data are taken from a study of cytomegalovirus exposure and HLA in healthy donors. CDR1 and CDR2 from the germline V gene are MNHNY and SVGAGI (reference sequence). Unmatched junction bases numbered 5, after V lost 6 bases and J lost 7 bases. The CDR3 has 13 amino acids. It was with 60 Vbeta and 13 Jbeta primers that the PCR ran. The data were produced by immunoSEQ multiplex PCR, yet TCRdb's version contains in-frame clones alone and is incomplete. The top ten hold 1.9% of the sample, which has 150,000 to 200,000 clones, 65% to 90% seen once.

This TCR derives from a human donor in good health. Specimen: PBMCs. The V and J genes are TRBV6-6 and TRBJ1-5; 8 bases match TRBD1. CDR3 sequence: CASSQGDRQPQHF. CDR3 DNA sequence: TGTGCCAGCAGCCAAGGGGACAGGCAGCCCCAGCATTTT.